A selection of T cell receptor beta chains follows, all from one sample in a study of B cell selection in AIRE deficiency. This table comes from immunoSEQ multiplex PCR, and its TCRdb copy is limited to in-frame clones, with some not included. The sample includes about 24,000 clones, around 96% of them seen just once. The sequenced sample consisted of CD4+CD127+ conventional T cells sorted from PBMCs. All receptors derive from a human donor in good health. Both conserved end residues are part of each CDR3. Each record gives: J gene, clone size, V gene, CDR3 protein. Only some rows state a clone size, as once, few, many or a class for expanded clones.

j_call: TRBJ2-3
clone_size: .
v_call: TRBV28
cdr3_aa: CASSLRGKDTQYF

j_call: TRBJ2-7
clone_size: .
v_call: TRBV7-6
cdr3_aa: CASSQQPGRSYEQYF

j_call: TRBJ1-1
clone_size: .
v_call: TRBV7-9
cdr3_aa: CASSLSQATEAFF

j_call: TRBJ1-6
clone_size: .
v_call: TRBV6-6
cdr3_aa: CASTRTASDSPLHF

j_call: TRBJ1-1
clone_size: .
v_call: TRBV19
cdr3_aa: CASSVEWNTEAFF

j_call: TRBJ2-3
clone_size: .
v_call: TRBV2
cdr3_aa: CASSEELGGHTQYF

j_call: TRBJ1-2
clone_size: .
v_call: TRBV6-6
cdr3_aa: CASSSAREANYGYTF

j_call: TRBJ1-1
clone_size: .
v_call: TRBV7-9
cdr3_aa: CASSFQENTEAFF

j_call: TRBJ2-7
clone_size: .
v_call: TRBV6-6
cdr3_aa: CASTHPGGQYEQYF

j_call: TRBJ2-2
clone_size: .
v_call: TRBV12-5
cdr3_aa: CASGLEGVTGELFF

j_call: TRBJ1-1
clone_size: .
v_call: TRBV6-5
cdr3_aa: CASSYSIGRTAFF

j_call: TRBJ1-1
clone_size: .
v_call: TRBV18
cdr3_aa: CASSSGQRDEAFF

j_call: TRBJ1-1
clone_size: .
v_call: TRBV6-5
cdr3_aa: CATQRVRNTEAFF

j_call: TRBJ2-3
clone_size: once
v_call: TRBV28
cdr3_aa: CASPPAGGTDTQYF

j_call: TRBJ1-1
clone_size: once
v_call: TRBV10-2
cdr3_aa: CASSVGPKAFF

j_call: TRBJ2-7
clone_size: .
v_call: TRBV5-4
cdr3_aa: CASSLAGQGFYEQYF

j_call: TRBJ2-1
clone_size: .
v_call: TRBV7-3
cdr3_aa: CASRGSGGNEQFF

j_call: TRBJ2-7
clone_size: .
v_call: TRBV4-1
cdr3_aa: CASSQGDTFSYEQYF

j_call: TRBJ1-4
clone_size: .
v_call: TRBV5-1
cdr3_aa: CASSSGGASEKLFF

j_call: TRBJ1-5
clone_size: .
v_call: TRBV18
cdr3_aa: CASSLLSRDQPQHF

j_call: TRBJ2-5
clone_size: .
v_call: TRBV7-9
cdr3_aa: CASSLSFSRETQYF

j_call: TRBJ2-1
clone_size: once
v_call: TRBV6-1
cdr3_aa: CASRGQVSYNEQFF

j_call: TRBJ2-7
clone_size: .
v_call: TRBV5-1
cdr3_aa: CASSIAGASYEQYF

j_call: TRBJ1-4
clone_size: .
v_call: TRBV6-5
cdr3_aa: CASSYSKGDWKLFF

j_call: TRBJ1-5
clone_size: .
v_call: TRBV21-1
cdr3_aa: CASSTQDRGGYQPQHF

j_call: TRBJ2-7
clone_size: .
v_call: TRBV19
cdr3_aa: CASSTSSDGRYEQYF

j_call: TRBJ2-5
clone_size: .
v_call: TRBV6-6
cdr3_aa: CASSDPRDGQETQYF

j_call: TRBJ2-7
clone_size: .
v_call: TRBV28
cdr3_aa: CASGGNTYEQYF

j_call: TRBJ2-5
clone_size: .
v_call: TRBV7-2
cdr3_aa: CASSYRTQETQYF

j_call: TRBJ1-1
clone_size: .
v_call: TRBV5-1
cdr3_aa: CASSLISAKKRRTEAFF

j_call: TRBJ1-1
clone_size: .
v_call: TRBV2
cdr3_aa: CATYSRRLNTEAFF

j_call: .
clone_size: .
v_call: TRBV28
cdr3_aa: CASSPGHLYEQYF

j_call: TRBJ2-7
clone_size: .
v_call: TRBV19
cdr3_aa: CASSASGGYEQYF